Listed below are T cell receptor beta chains from one sample, sequenced in a study of shared clonotypes between healthy human individuals. Using immunoSEQ multiplex PCR, the repertoire was profiled, and TCRdb retains in-frame clones only, with some absent. The sample records around 1.1 million clones, approximately 80% being singletons. Specimen: memory CD4+ T cells from PBMCs. The receptors come from a young man in good health. Some clones in this sample may be carry-over from other donors' samples. CDR3s include the opening cysteine and the closing phenylalanine or tryptophan. The order of the fields is V gene, D gene, clone size, J gene, CDR3 protein, CDR3 DNA. D genes are given only for firm matches. Only part of the rows carry a size: once, few, many, or a class if the clone is expanded.

V gene: TRBV6-6; D gene: TRBD1; clone size: NA; J gene: TRBJ2-7; CDR3 protein: CASSVQRTGEQYF; CDR3 DNA: TGTGCCAGCAGTGTCCAAAGGACAGGCGAGCAGTACTTC
V gene: TRBV6-1; D gene: TRBD1; clone size: NA; J gene: TRBJ1-2; CDR3 protein: CASTEAPDRGWYGYTF; CDR3 DNA: TGTGCCAGCACCGAAGCCCCGGACAGGGGGTGGTATGGCTACACCTTC
V gene: TRBV7-7; D gene: TRBD1; clone size: NA; J gene: TRBJ2-1; CDR3 protein: CASSTGGNNEQFF; CDR3 DNA: TGTGCCAGCAGTACAGGGGGAAACAATGAGCAGTTCTTC
V gene: TRBV5-1; D gene: NA; clone size: NA; J gene: TRBJ2-1; CDR3 protein: CASSLGQHNEQFF; CDR3 DNA: TGCGCCAGCAGCTTGGGACAGCACAATGAGCAGTTCTTC
V gene: TRBV27; D gene: NA; clone size: NA; J gene: TRBJ2-1; CDR3 protein: CASSPGARGNEQFF; CDR3 DNA: TGTGCCAGCAGCCCGGGAGCTAGGGGCAATGAGCAGTTCTTC
V gene: TRBV2; D gene: NA; clone size: NA; J gene: TRBJ1-2; CDR3 protein: CASIRQDPRTYGYTF; CDR3 DNA: TGTGCCAGCATTCGACAGGATCCACGTACCTATGGCTACACCTTC
V gene: TRBV18; D gene: NA; clone size: few; J gene: TRBJ2-1; CDR3 protein: CASSPNPNEQFF; CDR3 DNA: TGTGCCAGCTCACCAAACCCAAATGAGCAGTTCTTC
V gene: TRBV7-8; D gene: TRBD1; clone size: NA; J gene: TRBJ1-2; CDR3 protein: CASGQLQGKSYTF; CDR3 DNA: TGTGCCAGCGGACAACTACAGGGGAAGAGCTACACCTTC
V gene: TRBV5-1; D gene: TRBD1; clone size: NA; J gene: TRBJ2-7; CDR3 protein: CASSNEQGGTYEQYF; CDR3 DNA: TGCGCCAGCAGCAACGAACAGGGGGGAACCTACGAGCAGTACTTC
V gene: TRBV2; D gene: NA; clone size: many; J gene: TRBJ1-5; CDR3 protein: CASMGTGQPQHF; CDR3 DNA: TGTGCCAGCATGGGTACAGGGCAGCCCCAGCATTTT
V gene: TRBV7-2; D gene: NA; clone size: many; J gene: TRBJ1-5; CDR3 protein: CASSLLTYDPQHF; CDR3 DNA: TGTGCCAGCAGCCTACTGACCTACGACCCCCAGCATTTT
V gene: TRBV28; D gene: NA; clone size: NA; J gene: TRBJ1-3; CDR3 protein: CASSRGGSGNTIYF; CDR3 DNA: TGTGCCAGCAGTCGAGGGGGTTCTGGAAACACCATATATTTT
V gene: TRBV2; D gene: NA; clone size: many; J gene: TRBJ1-1; CDR3 protein: CASSEAVNTEAFF; CDR3 DNA: TGTGCCAGCAGTGAAGCAGTGAACACTGAAGCTTTCTTT
V gene: TRBV7-9; D gene: NA; clone size: NA; J gene: TRBJ2-3; CDR3 protein: CASSLKGRSTDTQYF; CDR3 DNA: TGTGCCAGCAGCTTAAAGGGACGGAGCACAGATACGCAGTATTTT
V gene: TRBV29-1; D gene: NA; clone size: many; J gene: TRBJ1-2; CDR3 protein: CSVPLGGSVGYTF; CDR3 DNA: TGCAGCGTCCCACTGGGGGGCTCGGTTGGCTACACCTTC
V gene: TRBV30; D gene: NA; clone size: few; J gene: TRBJ2-1; CDR3 protein: CAWSSGYEQFF; CDR3 DNA: TGTGCCTGGAGTTCAGGATATGAGCAGTTCTTC
V gene: TRBV5-4; D gene: NA; clone size: NA; J gene: TRBJ2-7; CDR3 protein: CAATHRDADEQYF; CDR3 DNA: TGTGCCGCCACACACAGGGACGCCGACGAGCAGTACTTC
V gene: TRBV27; D gene: NA; clone size: NA; J gene: TRBJ1-2; CDR3 protein: CASTRAGAYGYTF; CDR3 DNA: TGTGCCAGCACCCGGGCGGGGGCCTATGGCTACACCTTC
V gene: TRBV9; D gene: TRBD1; clone size: NA; J gene: TRBJ2-2; CDR3 protein: CASSAPGQGNTGELFF; CDR3 DNA: TGTGCCAGCAGCGCGCCGGGACAGGGGAACACCGGGGAGCTGTTTTTT
V gene: TRBV28; D gene: NA; clone size: NA; J gene: TRBJ2-7; CDR3 protein: CASKDGIYEQYF; CDR3 DNA: TGTGCCAGCAAAGACGGGATCTACGAGCAGTACTTC
V gene: TRBV5-1; D gene: NA; clone size: many; J gene: TRBJ2-2; CDR3 protein: CASSQQLGTGELFF; CDR3 DNA: TGCGCCAGCAGCCAACAGTTGGGCACCGGGGAGCTGTTTTTT
V gene: TRBV2; D gene: TRBD2; clone size: few; J gene: TRBJ2-2; CDR3 protein: CASRTSGTYTGELFF; CDR3 DNA: TGTGCCAGCCGAACTAGCGGGACCTACACCGGGGAGCTGTTTTTT